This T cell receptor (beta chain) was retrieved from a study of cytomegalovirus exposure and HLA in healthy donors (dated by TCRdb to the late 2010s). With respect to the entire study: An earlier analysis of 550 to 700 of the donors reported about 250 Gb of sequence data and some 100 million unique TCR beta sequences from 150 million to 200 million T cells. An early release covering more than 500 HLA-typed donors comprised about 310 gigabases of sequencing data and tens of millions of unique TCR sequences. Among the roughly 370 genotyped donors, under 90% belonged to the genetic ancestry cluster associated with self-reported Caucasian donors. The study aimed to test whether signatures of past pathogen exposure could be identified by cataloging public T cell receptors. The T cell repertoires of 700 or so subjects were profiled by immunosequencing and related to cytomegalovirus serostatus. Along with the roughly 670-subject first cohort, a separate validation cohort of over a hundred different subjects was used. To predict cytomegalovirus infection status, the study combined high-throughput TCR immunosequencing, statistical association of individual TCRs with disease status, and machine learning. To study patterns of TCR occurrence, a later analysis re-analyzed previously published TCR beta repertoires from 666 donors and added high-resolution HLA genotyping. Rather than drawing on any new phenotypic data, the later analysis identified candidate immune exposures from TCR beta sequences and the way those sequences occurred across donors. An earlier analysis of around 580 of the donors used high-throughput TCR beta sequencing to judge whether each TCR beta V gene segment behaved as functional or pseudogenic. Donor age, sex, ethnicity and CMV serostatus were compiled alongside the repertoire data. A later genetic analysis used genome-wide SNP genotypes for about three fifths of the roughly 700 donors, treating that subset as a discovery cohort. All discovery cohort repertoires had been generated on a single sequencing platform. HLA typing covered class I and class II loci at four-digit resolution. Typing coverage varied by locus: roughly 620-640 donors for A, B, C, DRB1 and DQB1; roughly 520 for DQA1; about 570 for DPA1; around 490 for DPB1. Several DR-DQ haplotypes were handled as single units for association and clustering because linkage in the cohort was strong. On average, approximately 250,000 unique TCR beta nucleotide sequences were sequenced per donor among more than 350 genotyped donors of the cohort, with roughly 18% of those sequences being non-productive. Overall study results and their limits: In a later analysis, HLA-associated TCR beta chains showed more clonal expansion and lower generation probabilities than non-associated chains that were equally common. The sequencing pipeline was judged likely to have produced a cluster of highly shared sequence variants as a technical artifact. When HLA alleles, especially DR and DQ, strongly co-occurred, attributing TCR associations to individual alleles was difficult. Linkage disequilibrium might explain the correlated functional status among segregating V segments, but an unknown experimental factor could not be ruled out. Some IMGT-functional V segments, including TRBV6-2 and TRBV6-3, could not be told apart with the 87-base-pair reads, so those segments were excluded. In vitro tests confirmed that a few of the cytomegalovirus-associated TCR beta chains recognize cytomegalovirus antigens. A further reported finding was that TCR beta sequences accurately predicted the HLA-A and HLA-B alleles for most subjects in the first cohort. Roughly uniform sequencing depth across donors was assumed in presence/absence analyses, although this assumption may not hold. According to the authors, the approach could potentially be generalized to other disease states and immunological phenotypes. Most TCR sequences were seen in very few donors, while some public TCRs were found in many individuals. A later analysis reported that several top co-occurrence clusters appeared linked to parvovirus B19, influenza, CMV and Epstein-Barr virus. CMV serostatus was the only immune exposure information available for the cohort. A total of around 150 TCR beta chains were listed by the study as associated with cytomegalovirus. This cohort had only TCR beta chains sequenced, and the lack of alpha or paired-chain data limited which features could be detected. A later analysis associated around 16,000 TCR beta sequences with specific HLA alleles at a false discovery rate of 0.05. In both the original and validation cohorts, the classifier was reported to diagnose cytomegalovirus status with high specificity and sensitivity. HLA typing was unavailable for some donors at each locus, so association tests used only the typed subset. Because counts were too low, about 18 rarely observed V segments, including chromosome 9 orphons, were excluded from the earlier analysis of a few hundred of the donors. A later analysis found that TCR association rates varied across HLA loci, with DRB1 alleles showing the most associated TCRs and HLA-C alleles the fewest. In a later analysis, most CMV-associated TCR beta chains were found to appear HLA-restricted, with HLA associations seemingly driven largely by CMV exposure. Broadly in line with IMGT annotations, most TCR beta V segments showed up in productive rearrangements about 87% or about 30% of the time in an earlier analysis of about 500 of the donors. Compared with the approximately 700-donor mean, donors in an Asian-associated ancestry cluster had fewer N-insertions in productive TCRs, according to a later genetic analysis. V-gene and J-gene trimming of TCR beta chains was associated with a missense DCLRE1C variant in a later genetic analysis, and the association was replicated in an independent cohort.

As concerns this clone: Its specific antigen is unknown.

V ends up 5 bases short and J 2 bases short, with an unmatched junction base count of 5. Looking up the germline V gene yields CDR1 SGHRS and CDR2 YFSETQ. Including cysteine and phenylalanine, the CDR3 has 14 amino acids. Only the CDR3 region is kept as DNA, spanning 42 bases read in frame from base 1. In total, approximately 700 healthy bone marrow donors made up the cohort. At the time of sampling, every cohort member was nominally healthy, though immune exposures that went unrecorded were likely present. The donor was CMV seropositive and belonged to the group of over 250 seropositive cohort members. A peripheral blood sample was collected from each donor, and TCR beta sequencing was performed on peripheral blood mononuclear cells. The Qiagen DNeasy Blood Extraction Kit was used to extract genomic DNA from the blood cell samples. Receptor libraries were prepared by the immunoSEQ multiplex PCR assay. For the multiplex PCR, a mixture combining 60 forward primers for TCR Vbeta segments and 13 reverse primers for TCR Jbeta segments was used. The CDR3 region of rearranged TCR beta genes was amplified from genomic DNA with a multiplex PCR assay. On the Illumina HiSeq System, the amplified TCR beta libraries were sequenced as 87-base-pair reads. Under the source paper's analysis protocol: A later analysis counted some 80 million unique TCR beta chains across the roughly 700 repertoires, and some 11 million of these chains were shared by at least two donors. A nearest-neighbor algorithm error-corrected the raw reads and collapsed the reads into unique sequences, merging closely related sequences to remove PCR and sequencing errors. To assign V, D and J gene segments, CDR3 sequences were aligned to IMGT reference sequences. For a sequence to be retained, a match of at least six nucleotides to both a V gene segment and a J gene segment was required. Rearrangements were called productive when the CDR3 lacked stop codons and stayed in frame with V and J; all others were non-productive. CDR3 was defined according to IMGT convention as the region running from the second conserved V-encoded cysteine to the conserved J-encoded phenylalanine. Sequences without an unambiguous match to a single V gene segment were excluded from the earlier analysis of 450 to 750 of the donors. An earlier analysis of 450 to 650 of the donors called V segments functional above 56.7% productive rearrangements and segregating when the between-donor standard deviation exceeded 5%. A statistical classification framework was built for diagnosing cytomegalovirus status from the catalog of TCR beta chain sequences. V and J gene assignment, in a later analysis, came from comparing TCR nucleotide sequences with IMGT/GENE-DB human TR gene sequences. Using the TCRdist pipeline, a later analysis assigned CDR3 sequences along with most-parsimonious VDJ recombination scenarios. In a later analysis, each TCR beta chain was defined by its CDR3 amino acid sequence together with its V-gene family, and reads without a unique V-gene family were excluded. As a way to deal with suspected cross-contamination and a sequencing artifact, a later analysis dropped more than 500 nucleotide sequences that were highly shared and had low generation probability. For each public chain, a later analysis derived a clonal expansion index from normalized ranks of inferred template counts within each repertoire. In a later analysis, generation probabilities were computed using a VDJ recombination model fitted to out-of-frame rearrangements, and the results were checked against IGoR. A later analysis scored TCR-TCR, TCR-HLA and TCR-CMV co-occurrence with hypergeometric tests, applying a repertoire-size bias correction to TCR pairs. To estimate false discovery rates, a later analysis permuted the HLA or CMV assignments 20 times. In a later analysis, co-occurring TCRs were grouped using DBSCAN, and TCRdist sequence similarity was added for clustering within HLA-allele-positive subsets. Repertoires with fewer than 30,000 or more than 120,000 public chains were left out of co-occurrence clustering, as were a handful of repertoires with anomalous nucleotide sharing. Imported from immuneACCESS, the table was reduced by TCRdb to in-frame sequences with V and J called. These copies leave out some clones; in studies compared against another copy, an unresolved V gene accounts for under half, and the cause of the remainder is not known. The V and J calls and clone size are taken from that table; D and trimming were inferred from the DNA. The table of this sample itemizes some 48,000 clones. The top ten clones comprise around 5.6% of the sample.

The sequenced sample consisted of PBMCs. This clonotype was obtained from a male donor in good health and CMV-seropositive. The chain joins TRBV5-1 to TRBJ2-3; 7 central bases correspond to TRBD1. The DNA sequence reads TGCGCCAGCAGACCGGGACAGAACACAGATACGCAGTATTTT. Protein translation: CASRPGQNTDTQYF.